One sample yielded the 8 T cell receptor beta chains listed below, sequenced in a study of cytomegalovirus exposure and HLA in healthy donors. PCR amplification relied on 60 Vbeta primers (plus 13 Jbeta primers). The protocol was immunoSEQ multiplex PCR, while the TCRdb copy is restricted to in-frame clones and leaves out a portion. This sample has around 120,000 clones, with over 70% found just once. The source material was PBMCs. The source is a woman between 45 and 65 years old in good health and CMV-seropositive.

The V call is TRBV6-5, the J call TRBJ1-5; D remains ambiguous. Per the germline V gene, CDR1 is MNHEY and CDR2 is SVGAGI. Trimming pared 6 bases from V and 3 bases from J, leaving 9 bases between. This CDR3 has 13 amino acids. The CDR3 DNA reads TGTGCCAGCAGCGCCGGGTACAATCAGCCCCAGCATTTT. It specifies CASSAGYNQPQHF.

The chain recombines TRBV4-1 with TRBJ2-3, with 12 bases that match TRBD2. The V and J ends lost 0 bases and 5 bases, in that order; junction bases with no gene match: 9. The CDR3 extends over 18 amino acids. Germline V gene sequence: CDR1 MGHRA, CDR2 YSYEKL. The CDR3 spells CASSQDPPSGGALDTQYF. For the CDR3, the DNA is TGCGCCAGCAGCCAAGACCCCCCTAGCGGGGGGGCTCTAGATACGCAGTATTTT.

The chain employs TRBV6-1 and TRBJ2-7; 8 bases agree with TRBD1. Germline V gene lookup returns CDR1 MNHNS and CDR2 SASEGT. Trimming removed 4 bases from V and 6 bases from J; junction bases left unmatched: 14. The CDR3 covers 16 residues. In nucleotides, the CDR3 is TGTGCCAGCAGTGGTACACAGGGGGTACCTTTACGCGAGCAGTACTTC. It encodes CASSGTQGVPLREQYF.

The chain couples TRBV7-9 to TRBJ2-7; possibly TRBD1 for D (5 bases). Trimming stripped 7 bases from V and 3 bases from J, with 13 bases between. Germline V lookup: CDR1 SEHNR, CDR2 FQNEAQ (reference sequence). The CDR3 covers 13 residues. The CDR3 DNA sequence: TGTGCCAGCACCCCAGGGTCGGACTACGAGCAGTACTTC. The encoded protein is CASTPGSDYEQYF.

The rearrangement links TRBV5-1 to TRBJ2-7, with 12 nucleotides matching TRBD1. Germline-derived CDR1 and CDR2 are SGHRS and YFSETQ. V was clipped by 6 bases and J by 5 bases; unmatched bases: 9. The CDR3 length is 15 residues. The CDR3 spells CASTRGQGAYHEQYF. Here the CDR3 DNA reads TGCGCCAGCACCCGGGGACAGGGGGCTTACCACGAGCAGTACTTC.

This clone showed up just once. The V gene is TRBV6-6, the J gene TRBJ1-4, with D tentatively TRBD1 (5 bases). The CDR3 sequence is 15 residues long. Germline lookup yields CDR1 MNHNY and CDR2 SVGAGI (reference sequence). The V gene lost 5 bases and the J gene lost 8 bases, with 18 bases spanning the gap. The chain's CDR3 is CASSAPGEVWEKLFF. DNA of the CDR3: TGTGCCAGCAGTGCACCGGGGGAGGTCTGGGAAAAACTGTTTTTT.

This clone was observed a handful of times. The chain is built from TRBV5-6 and TRBJ2-3, with 10 nucleotides matching TRBD2. Germline lookup yields CDR1 SGHDT and CDR2 YYEEEE. J lost 5 bases, V lost 4 bases, and 10 bases had no gene match. This CDR3 has 16 amino acids. The CDR3 nucleotides read TGTGCCAGCAGCCCATCTAGCGGGAGAATTGTAGATACGCAGTATTTT. It yields the protein CASSPSSGRIVDTQYF.

J is TRBJ2-7 and V is TRBV29-1; a possible D gene is TRBD1 (6 bases). The germline CDR1 and CDR2 sequences are SQVTM and ANQGSEA. V dropped 5 bases and J dropped 3 bases, with 17 bases sitting between them. This CDR3 is 14 amino acids long. CDR3 bases: TGCAGCGTTAACCATGGACAGTGGGACTACGAGCAGTACTTC. Its protein product is CSVNHGQWDYEQYF.